Listed below are T cell receptor beta chains from one sample, sequenced in a study of T-cell memory formation after mild COVID-19. From the 5' RACE reads, TCRdb called clonotypes with MiXCR, one entry per CDR3 protein. The sample consists of 35,000 to 55,000 distinct CDR3 sequences, 9.5% of them appearing once. Input material: PBMCs or a T cell subset sorted from them (not recorded which). The receptors shown here come from an adult woman who had mild COVID-19 (a few samples of this study predate the infection). Cell type and time point are not known. CDR3s include the opening cysteine and the closing phenylalanine or tryptophan. A D gene is named only where the DNA matches it firmly. Expanded clones are given a class, and other clones once, few, many or no size at all.

clone_size,j_call,d_call,v_call,cdr3_nt,cdr3_aa
few,TRBJ2-5,TRBD2,TRBV14,TGTGCCAGCAGCCAAGTGTGGGCTAGCGGGAATACCCAGTACTTC,CASSQVWASGNTQYF
few,TRBJ1-5,.,TRBV27,TGTGCCAGCAGTCTGGGATATAGCAATCAGCCCCAGCATTTT,CASSLGYSNQPQHF
many,TRBJ1-1,.,TRBV20-1,TGCAGTGCTAGAGACGCGAGCAGGCTTAGGAACACTGAAGCTTTCTTT,CSARDASRLRNTEAFF
many,TRBJ2-7,.,TRBV5-6,TGTGCCAGCAGCTACTACAGGGTTACCTACGAGCAGTACTTC,CASSYYRVTYEQYF
many,TRBJ2-3,.,TRBV20-1,TGCAGTGCTAGAGCTAGCGAAGGCACAGATACGCAGTATTTT,CSARASEGTDTQYF
many,TRBJ2-5,.,TRBV20-1,TGCAGTGCTAGAGATCTGATAGCGGTAGAGACCCAGTACTTC,CSARDLIAVETQYF
.,TRBJ2-3,TRBD2,TRBV3-1,TGTGCCAGCAGCCTCGGACTAGCGGGGGGCGGGGATACGCAGTATTTT,CASSLGLAGGGDTQYF
many,TRBJ2-1,TRBD2,TRBV20-1,TGCAGTGCTAGGTCTGATGGGACTAGCGGGAGTGTTCGGTCGAGTGAGCAGTTCTTC,CSARSDGTSGSVRSSEQFF
few,TRBJ2-7,.,TRBV7-9,TGTGCCAGCAGCGCCACGGGTCCGAACTACGAGCAGTACTTC,CASSATGPNYEQYF
.,TRBJ1-1,.,TRBV12-3/TRBV12-4,TGTGCCAGCAGAGTGATGGGTTCGGGGAAATATCCGAACACTGAAGCTTTCTTT,CASRVMGSGKYPNTEAFF
.,TRBJ1-5,.,TRBV5-1,TGCGCCAGCAGCTTGGGGTTTGGGACCCCCAGCAATCAGCCCCAGCATTTT,CASSLGFGTPSNQPQHF
many,TRBJ2-3,TRBD2,TRBV7-8,TGTGCCAGCAGCTTAGGGGGGAGGGGAAGGGATACGCAGTATTTT,CASSLGGRGRDTQYF
many,TRBJ2-2,.,TRBV24-1,TGTGCCACCAGTGGATACATGAGGGCAGGTCTGAACACCGGGGAGCTGTTTTTT,CATSGYMRAGLNTGELFF
.,TRBJ1-2,TRBD1,TRBV20-1,TGCAGTGCTAGTGACGGACAGGGGGCGTATGGCTACACCTTC,CSASDGQGAYGYTF
few,TRBJ1-5,TRBD1,TRBV29-1,TGCAGCGTTGTTGTGGACAGGGGGAGAAGCAATCAGCCCCAGCATTTT,CSVVVDRGRSNQPQHF
few,TRBJ2-1,TRBD2,TRBV5-1,TGCGCCAGCAGCTTGGCCGGGGGGAGCTCCTACAATGAGCAGTTCTTC,CASSLAGGSSYNEQFF
many,TRBJ2-1,TRBD2,TRBV7-2,TGTGCCAGCAGCTTGACTAGCGGGGGGGCCTATGAGCAGTTCTTC,CASSLTSGGAYEQFF
.,TRBJ2-7,.,TRBV19,TGTGCCAGTAGTGATGGGACCGCAAGTCTTTACGAGCAGTACTTC,CASSDGTASLYEQYF
few,TRBJ2-7,.,TRBV7-2,TGTGCCAGCAGCAATCAACCACACCTGGGATCCGAGCAGTACTTC,CASSNQPHLGSEQYF
few,TRBJ2-2,TRBD1,TRBV5-1,TGCGCCAGCAGAGTCTTAGTAGGACAGGGCGTGAACACCGGGGAGCTGTTTTTT,CASRVLVGQGVNTGELFF
many,TRBJ2-7,.,TRBV6-5,TGTGCCAGCAGTACACCATCGTCCGAGCAGTACTTC,CASSTPSSEQYF
.,TRBJ2-3,.,TRBV12-3/TRBV12-4,TGTGCCAGCAGTCCACTATCAGATACGCAGTATTTT,CASSPLSDTQYF
.,TRBJ1-2,.,TRBV4-2,TGTGCCAGCAGCCAAGATCGAGGGGACGGCTACACCTTC,CASSQDRGDGYTF
.,TRBJ1-2,.,TRBV20-1,TGCAGTGCTAGAGACCGGGTCTCTTGGGGGTATGGCTACACCTTC,CSARDRVSWGYGYTF
.,TRBJ2-3,.,TRBV20-1,TGCAGTGCTAGAGATAGCCCGGGTAGCACAGATACGCAGTATTTT,CSARDSPGSTDTQYF
.,TRBJ2-5,.,TRBV10-3,TGTGCCATCAGTGGGGGGGGCGGAGAGACCCAGTACTTC,CAISGGGGETQYF